These 12 T cell receptor beta chains came from one sample sequenced in a study of T cell responses to AZD1222 COVID-19 vaccine. Sequenced by immunoSEQ multiplex PCR; TCRdb stores in-frame clones only, minus some. The sample yields 90,000 to 150,000 clones, over 75% seen once. The sample in question was peripheral blood, obtained on day 0 of AZD1222 vaccination. These TCRs come from an adult in good health.

V usage is TRBV3-1 (or the pseudogene TRBV3-2) and J usage is TRBJ2-7; D is possibly TRBD2 (5 bases). The CDR3 runs 16 residues. The germline V and J ends were trimmed by 1 base and 0 bases, with 13 bases remaining between them. Looked up from germline, CDR1 is LGHDT and CDR2 is YNNKEL (reference sequence). The CDR3 DNA follows: TGTGCCAGCAGCCAAGTACGGGGAACAGTCTCCTACGAGCAGTACTTC. Protein sequence: CASSQVRGTVSYEQYF.

This sequence joins TRBV7-2 and TRBJ2-7; D gene uncertain. Trimming stripped 1 base from V and 0 bases from J, with 10 bases between. From germline, CDR1 is SGHTA and CDR2 FQGNSA. The CDR3 is 15 amino acids. The CDR3 sequence: CASSLGAGYSYEQYF. The CDR3 DNA reads TGTGCCAGCAGCTTAGGTGCTGGGTACTCCTACGAGCAGTACTTC.

This clone was seen a single time. The genes are TRBV12-3 or TRBV12-4 and TRBJ1-1; D gene ambiguous. This CDR3 region has 12 residues. V lost 7 bases and J lost 7, with 13 bases in between. CDR3 amino acids: CASNTDRYEAFF. The CDR3 DNA reads TGTGCCAGCAATACCGACCGGTATGAAGCTTTCTTT.

The chain uses TRBV6-5 and TRBJ1-6, with D perhaps TRBD1 (5 bases). The CDR3 runs to 15 residues. V shed 7 bases and J shed 1 base, with 11 bases lying between them. Germline V lookup: CDR1 MNHEY, CDR2 SVGAGI. The CDR3 sequence: CASKSRGSYNSPLHF. The DNA of the CDR3 is TGTGCCAGCAAATCCCGGGGGTCCTATAATTCACCCCTCCACTTT.

This chain connects TRBV15 to TRBJ2-7; either TRBD1 or TRBD2 may supply D (5 bases each). V was pared by 5 bases and J by 2 bases, with 13 bases between. The CDR3 consists of 14 residues. From germline, CDR1 is LNHNV and CDR2 YYDKDF (reference sequence). DNA of the CDR3: TGTGCCACCAGCGCTCAGGGCGGGCCCTACGAGCAGTACTTC. It codes for CATSAQGGPYEQYF.

The CDR3 DNA sequence: TGTGCCAGCTCACCATTAGCGACGACTGAAAAACTGTTTTTT. Translation: CASSPLATTEKLFF. This chain connects TRBV18 to TRBJ1-4; D is undetermined. The CDR3 loop spans 14 amino acids. V shed 2 bases and J shed 7 bases, with 11 bases lying between them. CDR1 and CDR2 from the germline V gene are KGHSH and LQKENI.

The rearrangement uses TRBV16 and TRBJ1-1, with D possibly being TRBD1 (5 bases). Trimming stripped 4 bases from V and 0 bases from J, with 6 bases between. This CDR3 has 13 amino acids. Germline-derived CDR1 and CDR2 are KGHSY and FQNENV. This CDR3 reads CASSLTVNTEAFF. CDR3 in DNA: TGTGCCAGCAGCCTGACAGTGAACACTGAAGCTTTCTTT.

V is TRBV3-1 (or the pseudogene TRBV3-2) and J is TRBJ1-1, with 11 positions matching TRBD1. This CDR3 region has 16 residues. CDR1 is LGHDT, CDR2 YNNKEL, per germline (reference sequence). The J segment lost 1 base and the V segment lost 6 bases, leaving 7 bases of the junction unmatched. CDR3 sequence reads: CASRPGTGGGNTEAFF. The DNA of the CDR3 is TGTGCCAGCAGACCCGGGACAGGGGGTGGGAACACTGAAGCTTTCTTT.

V usage is TRBV9 and J usage is TRBJ2-7; tentatively, D is TRBD1 (6 bases). V was shortened by 0 bases and J by 4 bases, with 14 bases between the two germline ends. Per germline, CDR1 SGDLS and CDR2 YYNGEE. CDR3 size: 15 residues. CDR3 DNA: TGTGCCAGCAGCGTAGATGTGGGGGCGCTATACGAGCAGTACTTC. This sequence encodes CASSVDVGALYEQYF. Together with reference TRBV9 and TRBJ2-7, the CDR3 gives the full variable domain: DSGVTQTPKHLITATGQRVTLRCSPRSGDLSVYWYQQSLDQGLQFLIQYYNGEERAKGNILERFSAQQFPDLHSELNLSSLELGDSALYFCASSVDVGALYEQYFGPGTRLTVT.

The rearrangement uses TRBV7-8 and TRBJ1-5; no definite D call. Between the trimmed V and J ends, which lost 2 bases and 3 bases, there was a span of 14 bases. Germline V gene data show CDR1 as SGHVS and CDR2 as FQNEAQ. This CDR3 has 16 residues. The CDR3 loop is CASSLSVLAPNQPQHF. CDR3 in DNA: TGTGCCAGCAGCTTAAGCGTGCTGGCCCCCAATCAGCCCCAGCATTTT.

The chain employs TRBV7-8 and TRBJ2-7; D is ambiguous. Germline V CDR1 and CDR2: SGHVS, FQNEAQ. The CDR3 is 14 amino acids. With 2 bases removed from V and 0 bases from J, the gap between germline ends came to 8 bases. CDR3: CASSLPSASYEQYF. As DNA, the CDR3 is TGTGCCAGCAGCTTACCCTCTGCCTCCTACGAGCAGTACTTC.

The V call is TRBV5-1, the J call TRBJ2-1; 10 bases match TRBD2. Unmatched junction bases numbered 8, after V lost 3 bases and J lost 8 bases. CDR1 is SGHRS, CDR2 YFSETQ, per germline. CDR3 size: 15 residues. DNA of the CDR3: TGCGCCAGCAGCTATGAGCGGGGGGGCCCCGATGAGCAGTTCTTC. Protein sequence: CASSYERGGPDEQFF.